This TCR beta chain was retrieved from a study of T cells in tumors after PD-1 blockade. Findings and caveats of the study: Clonal replacement, not reinvigoration, is suggested for expanded exhausted CD8+ clones after therapy. Peripheral recruitment is suggested, as some novel exhausted tumor clones were in pre-treatment blood.

Using immunoSEQ multiplex PCR, the repertoire was profiled, and TCRdb retains in-frame clones only, with some absent. The repertoire includes about 8,200 clones, approximately 60% of them detected once, and approximately 12% sits in the top ten. Documented time point: second of two post-therapy site-matched biopsies two to three months apart. Germline CDR1 is LNHDA and CDR2 is SQIVND (reference sequence). CDR3 size: 15 residues. Trimming cost V 3 bases and J 4 bases, with 15 bases left between them. Regarding this clone: The antigen is undetermined.

This TCR came from a human donor with basal cell carcinoma. The specimen was tumor tissue, collected after anti-PD-1 treatment. The chain combines TRBV19 with TRBJ1-1; D is undetermined. In DNA form, the CDR3 reads TGTGCCAGTAGTATCCCCGAGTCGTCAGGCACTGAAGCTTTCTTT. Translating it yields CASSIPESSGTEAFF.